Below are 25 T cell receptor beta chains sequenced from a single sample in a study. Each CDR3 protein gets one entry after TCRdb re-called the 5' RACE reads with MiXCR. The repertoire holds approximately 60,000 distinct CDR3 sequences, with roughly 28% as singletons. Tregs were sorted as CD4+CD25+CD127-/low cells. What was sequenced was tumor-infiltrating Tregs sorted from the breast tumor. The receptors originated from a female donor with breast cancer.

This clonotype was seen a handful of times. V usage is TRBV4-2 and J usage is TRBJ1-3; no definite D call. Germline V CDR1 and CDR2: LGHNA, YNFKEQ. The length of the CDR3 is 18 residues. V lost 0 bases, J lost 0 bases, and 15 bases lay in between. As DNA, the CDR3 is TGTGCCAGCAGCCAAGATCAGGCGGACCTCGGCTCTGGAAACACCATATATTTT. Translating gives CASSQDQADLGSGNTIYF.

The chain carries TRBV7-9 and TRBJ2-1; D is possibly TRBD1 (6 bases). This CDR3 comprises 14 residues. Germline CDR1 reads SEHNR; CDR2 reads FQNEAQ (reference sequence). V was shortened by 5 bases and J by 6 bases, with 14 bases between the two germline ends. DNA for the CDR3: TGTGCCAGCAGCCGTGGGACAAGGACCAATGAGCAGTTCTTC. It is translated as CASSRGTRTNEQFF.

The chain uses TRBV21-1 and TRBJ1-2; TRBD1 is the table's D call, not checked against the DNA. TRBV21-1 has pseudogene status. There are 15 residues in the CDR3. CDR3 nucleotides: TGTGCCAGCAGCAAACGTGGGGGCTCGGACTATGGCTACACCTTC. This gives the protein CASSKRGGSDYGYTF.

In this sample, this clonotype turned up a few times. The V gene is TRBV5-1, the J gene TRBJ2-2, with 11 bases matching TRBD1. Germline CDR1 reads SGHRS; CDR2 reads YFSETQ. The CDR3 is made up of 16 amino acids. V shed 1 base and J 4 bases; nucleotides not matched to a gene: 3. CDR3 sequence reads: CASSLTGTGGTGELFF. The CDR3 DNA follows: TGCGCCAGCAGCTTGACCGGGACAGGGGGCACCGGGGAGCTGTTTTTT.

The chain's CDR3 is CASSLALAGGVEQFF. The DNA of the CDR3 is TGTGCCAGCAGCTTAGCGCTCGCGGGAGGGGTCGAGCAGTTCTTC. The chain couples TRBV7-2 to TRBJ2-1, with TRBD2 matching over 9 bases. The CDR3 contains 15 residues. Trimming took 0 bases from V and 10 from J; bases not matched to a gene: 7. CDR1 SGHTA and CDR2 FQGNSA come from the germline V gene. The complete variable domain, with remaining parts taken from reference TRBV7-2 and TRBJ2-1, reads GAGVSQSPSNKVTEKGKDVELRCDPISGHTALYWYRQSLGQGLEFLIYFQGNSAPDKSGLPSDRFSAERTGGSVSTLTIQRTQQEDSAVYLCASSLALAGGVEQFFGPGTRLTVL.

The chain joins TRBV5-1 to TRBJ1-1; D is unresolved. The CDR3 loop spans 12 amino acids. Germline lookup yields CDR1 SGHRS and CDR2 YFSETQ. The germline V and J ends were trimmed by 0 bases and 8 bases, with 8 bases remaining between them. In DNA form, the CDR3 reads TGCGCCAGCAGCTTGGGGACGAGCGAAGCTTTCTTT. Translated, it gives CASSLGTSEAFF.

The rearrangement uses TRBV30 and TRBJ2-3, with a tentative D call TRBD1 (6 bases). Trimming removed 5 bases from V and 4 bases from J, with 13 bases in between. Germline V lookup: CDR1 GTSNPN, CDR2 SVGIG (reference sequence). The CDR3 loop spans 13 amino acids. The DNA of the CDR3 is TGTGCCTGGGAGCAGGGGTTCGCAGATACGCAGTATTTT. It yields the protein CAWEQGFADTQYF.

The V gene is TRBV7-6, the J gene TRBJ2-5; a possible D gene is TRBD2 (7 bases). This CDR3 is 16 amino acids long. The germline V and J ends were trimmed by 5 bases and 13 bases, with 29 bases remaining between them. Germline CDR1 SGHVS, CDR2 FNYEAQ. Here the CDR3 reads CASSPGGRSSRGRPYF. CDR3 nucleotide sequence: TGTGCCAGCAGCCCGGGTGGCAGGTCGTCGCGGGGGCGTCCGTACTTC.

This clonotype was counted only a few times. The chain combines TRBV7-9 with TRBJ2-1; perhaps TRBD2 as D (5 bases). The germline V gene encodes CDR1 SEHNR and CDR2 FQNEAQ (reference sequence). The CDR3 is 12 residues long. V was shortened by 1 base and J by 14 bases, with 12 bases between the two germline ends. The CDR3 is CASSLDERMEFF. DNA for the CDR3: TGTGCCAGCAGCTTAGATGAGCGGATGGAGTTCTTC.

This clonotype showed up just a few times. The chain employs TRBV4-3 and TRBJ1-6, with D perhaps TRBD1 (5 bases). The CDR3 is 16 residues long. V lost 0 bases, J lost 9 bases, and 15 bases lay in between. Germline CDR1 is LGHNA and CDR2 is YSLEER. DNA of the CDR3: TGCGCCAGCAGCCAAGATTGGGAGGGGCTAGGTTCACCCCTCCACTTT. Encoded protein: CASSQDWEGLGSPLHF.

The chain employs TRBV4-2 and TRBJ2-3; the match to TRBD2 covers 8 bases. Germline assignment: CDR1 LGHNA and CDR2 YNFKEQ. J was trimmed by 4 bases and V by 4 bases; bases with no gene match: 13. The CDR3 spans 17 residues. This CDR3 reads CASSRRKSAGGSDTQYF. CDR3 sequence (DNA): TGTGCCAGCAGCCGCAGGAAGTCGGCGGGAGGATCAGATACGCAGTATTTT.

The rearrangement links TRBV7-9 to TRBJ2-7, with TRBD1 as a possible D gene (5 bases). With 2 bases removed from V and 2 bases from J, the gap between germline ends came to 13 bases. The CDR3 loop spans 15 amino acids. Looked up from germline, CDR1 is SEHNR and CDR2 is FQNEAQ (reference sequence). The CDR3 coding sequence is TGTGCCAGCAGCTTAATATCAGGGAAAGCCTACGAGCAGTACTTC. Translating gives CASSLISGKAYEQYF.

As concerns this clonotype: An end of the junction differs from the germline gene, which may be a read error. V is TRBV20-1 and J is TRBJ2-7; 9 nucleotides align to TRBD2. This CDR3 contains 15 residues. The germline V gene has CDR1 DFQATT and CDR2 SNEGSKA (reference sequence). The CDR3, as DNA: TGCAGTGCTATCCAAGGCGGGAGGGCCTCCTACGGGCAGTACTTC. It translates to CSAIQGGRASYGQYF.

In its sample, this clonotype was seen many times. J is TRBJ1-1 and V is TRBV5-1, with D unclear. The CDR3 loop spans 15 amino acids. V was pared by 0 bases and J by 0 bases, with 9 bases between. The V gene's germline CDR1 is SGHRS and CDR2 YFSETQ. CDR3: CASSLGAGVNTEAFF. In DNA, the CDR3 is TGCGCCAGCAGCTTGGGGGCAGGAGTGAACACTGAAGCTTTCTTT. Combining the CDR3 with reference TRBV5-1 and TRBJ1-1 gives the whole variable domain KAGVTQTPRYLIKTRGQQVTLSCSPISGHRSVSWYQQTPGQGLQFLFEYFSETQRNKGNFPGRFSGRQFSNSRSEMNVSTLELGDSALYLCASSLGAGVNTEAFFGQGTRLTVV.

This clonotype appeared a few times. CDR3 protein: CASSLGPQVLNEQFF. The DNA of the CDR3 is TGTGCCAGCAGTTTAGGTCCGCAGGTATTGAATGAGCAGTTCTTC. The chain combines TRBV12-3 or TRBV12-4 with TRBJ2-1, with D hard to call. V was clipped by 1 base and J by 7 bases, with 14 bases between them. The CDR3 length is 15 residues.

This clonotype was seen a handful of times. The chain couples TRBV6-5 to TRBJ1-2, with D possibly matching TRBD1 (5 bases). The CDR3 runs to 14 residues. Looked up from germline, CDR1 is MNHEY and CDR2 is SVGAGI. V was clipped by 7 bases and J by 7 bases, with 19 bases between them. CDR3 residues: CASTSGVLYSGYTF. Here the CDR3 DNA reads TGTGCCAGCACTTCGGGGGTACTCTATAGTGGCTACACCTTC.

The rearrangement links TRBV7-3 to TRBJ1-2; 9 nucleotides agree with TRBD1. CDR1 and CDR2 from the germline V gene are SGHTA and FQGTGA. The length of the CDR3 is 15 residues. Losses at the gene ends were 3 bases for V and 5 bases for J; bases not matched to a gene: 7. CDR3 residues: CASSLAPGQGYGYTF. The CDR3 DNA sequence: TGTGCCAGCAGCTTGGCCCCGGGACAGGGTTATGGCTACACCTTC.

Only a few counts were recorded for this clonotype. Here the CDR3 DNA reads TGTACCAGCAGCTCCACTAGGAACACCGGGGAGCTGTTTTTT. Translation gives CTSSSTRNTGELFF. The J gene is TRBJ2-2, the V gene TRBV7-2, with D possibly matching TRBD2 (5 bases). This CDR3 has 14 amino acids. Trimming shortened V by 4 bases and J by 1 base, and 7 bases separated the two germline ends. From germline, CDR1 is SGHTA and CDR2 FQGNSA.

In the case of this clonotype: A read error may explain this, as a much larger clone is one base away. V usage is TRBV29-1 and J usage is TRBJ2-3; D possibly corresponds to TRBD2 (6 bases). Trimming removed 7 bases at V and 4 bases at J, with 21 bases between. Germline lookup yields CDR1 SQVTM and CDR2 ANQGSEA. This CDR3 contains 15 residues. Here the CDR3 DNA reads TGCAGCGCCCGAGGGGCTAACGGGAGCCCAGATACGCAGTATTTT. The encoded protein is CSARGANGSPDTQYF.

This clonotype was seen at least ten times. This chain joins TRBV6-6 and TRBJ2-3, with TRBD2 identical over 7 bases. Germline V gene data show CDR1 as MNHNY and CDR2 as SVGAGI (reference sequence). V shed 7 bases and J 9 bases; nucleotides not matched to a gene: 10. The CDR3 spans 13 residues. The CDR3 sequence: CASTLDGRETQYF. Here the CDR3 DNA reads TGTGCCAGCACCCTAGATGGGAGGGAAACGCAGTATTTT.

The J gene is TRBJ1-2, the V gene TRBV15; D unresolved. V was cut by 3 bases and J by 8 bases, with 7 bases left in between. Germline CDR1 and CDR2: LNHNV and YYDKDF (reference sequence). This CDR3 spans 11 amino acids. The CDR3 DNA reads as TGTGCCACCAGCAGCGGAAGAGGCTACACCTTC. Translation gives CATSSGRGYTF. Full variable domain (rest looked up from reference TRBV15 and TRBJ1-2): DAMVIQNPRYQVTQFGKPVTLSCSQTLNHNVMYWYQQKSSQAPKLLFHYYDKDFNNEADTPDNFQSRRPNTSFCFLDIRSPGLGDTAMYLCATSSGRGYTFGSGTRLTVV.

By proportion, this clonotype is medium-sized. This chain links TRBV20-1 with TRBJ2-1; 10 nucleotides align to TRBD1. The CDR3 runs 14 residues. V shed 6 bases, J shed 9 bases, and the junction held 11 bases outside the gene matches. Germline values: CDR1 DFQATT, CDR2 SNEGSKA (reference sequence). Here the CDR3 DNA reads TGCAGTGCGCCGCGGGACAGGGGTTTCGGTGAGCAGTTCTTC. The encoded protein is CSAPRDRGFGEQFF.

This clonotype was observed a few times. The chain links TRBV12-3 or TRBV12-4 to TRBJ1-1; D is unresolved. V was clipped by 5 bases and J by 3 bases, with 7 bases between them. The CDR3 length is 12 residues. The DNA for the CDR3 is TGTGCCAGCAGTAAGGGTTACACTGAAGCTTTCTTT. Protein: CASSKGYTEAFF.

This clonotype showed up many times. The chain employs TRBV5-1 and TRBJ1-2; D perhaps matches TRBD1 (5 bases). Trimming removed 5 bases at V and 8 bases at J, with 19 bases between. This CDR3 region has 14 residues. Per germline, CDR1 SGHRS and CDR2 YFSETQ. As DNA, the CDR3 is TGCGCCAGCAGACCGGACGCTCAAGGGGTCGGCTACACCTTC. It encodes CASRPDAQGVGYTF.

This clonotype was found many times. The CDR3 region has the DNA TGTGCCAGCAGTCCTCGCGGGACAGGCTCCAATGAGCAGTTCTTC. Encoded protein: CASSPRGTGSNEQFF. The chain links TRBV9 to TRBJ2-1; TRBD1 aligns across 8 bases. CDR1 is SGDLS and CDR2 is YYNGEE in the germline V gene. V dropped 5 bases and J dropped 6; count of bases not matched to a gene: 10. The CDR3 is 15 amino acids.